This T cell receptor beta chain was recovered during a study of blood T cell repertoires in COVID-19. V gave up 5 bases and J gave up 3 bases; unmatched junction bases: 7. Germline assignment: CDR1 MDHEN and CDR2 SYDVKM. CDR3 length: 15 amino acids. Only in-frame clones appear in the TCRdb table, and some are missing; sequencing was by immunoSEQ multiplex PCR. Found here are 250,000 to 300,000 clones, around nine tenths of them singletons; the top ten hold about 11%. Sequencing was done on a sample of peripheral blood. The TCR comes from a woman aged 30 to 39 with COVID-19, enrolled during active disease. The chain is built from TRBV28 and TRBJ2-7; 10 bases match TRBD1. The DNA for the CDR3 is TGTGCCAGCAGTCCTAAAGGGACAGGGGACTACGAGCAGTACTTC. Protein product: CASSPKGTGDYEQYF.